This TCR beta chain was recorded in a study of identical twins. Study outcomes and limitations: Zero-insertion results could be subject to partial confounding by invariant MAIT and iNKT cells. Out-of-frame alpha sequences common to twins exhibited an excess of low generation probability. Twins shared beta out-of-frame sequences in excess, but this excess was weaker.

Germline CDR1 MNHNY, CDR2 SVGAGI (reference sequence). CDR3 length equals 15 residues. The junction had 8 bases not matched to a gene; V was cut back by 5 bases and J by 4 bases. Template switching created a universal primer site, and the cDNA included unique molecular identifiers. A single record per CDR3 protein comes from TCRdb applying MiXCR to the 5' RACE reads. The table has roughly 1,500,000 distinct CDR3 sequences, about 32% seen once. Concerning this clonotype itself: Its antigen is not known.

Material: cord blood. The sequence came from a newborn girl in good health. J is TRBJ1-5 and V is TRBV6-6; TRBD1 matches at 7 bases. CDR3 sequence: CASSRVGQVNQPQHF. CDR3 nucleotides: TGTGCCAGCAGTAGGGTTGGACAGGTAAATCAGCCCCAGCATTTT.